The clone carrying this TCR beta chain has just a few counts. Here immunoSEQ multiplex PCR was the method, and the copy in TCRdb shows in-frame clones only, minus some. This sample yields 15,000 to 20,000 clones, of which roughly 36% are seen a single time; more than 1.5% belongs to the top ten. CD3+CD4+ and CD3+CD8+ responders that were proliferating and CFSE-low were sorted post-reaction. This record comes from a study of graft-versus-host responses after intestinal transplantation. This CDR3 is built from 11 residues. The V and J ends lost 1 base and 4 bases respectively, with 4 bases between them. Germline loops: CDR1 DFQATT, CDR2 SNEGSKA (reference sequence).

Sample: alloreactive CD4+ T cells from a mixed lymphocyte reaction culture, taken before transplantation. Regarding subset: CFSE-low proliferating T cells sorted from roughly six-day pre-transplant mixed lymphocyte reaction (GvH or HvG direction). The rearrangement joins TRBV20-1 to TRBJ1-2, with D unresolved. This sequence was found in a human patient who was an organ donor for intestinal transplantation. CDR3 residues: CSARGAYGYTF. In DNA, the CDR3 is TGCAGTGCTAGAGGGGCCTATGGCTACACCTTC.